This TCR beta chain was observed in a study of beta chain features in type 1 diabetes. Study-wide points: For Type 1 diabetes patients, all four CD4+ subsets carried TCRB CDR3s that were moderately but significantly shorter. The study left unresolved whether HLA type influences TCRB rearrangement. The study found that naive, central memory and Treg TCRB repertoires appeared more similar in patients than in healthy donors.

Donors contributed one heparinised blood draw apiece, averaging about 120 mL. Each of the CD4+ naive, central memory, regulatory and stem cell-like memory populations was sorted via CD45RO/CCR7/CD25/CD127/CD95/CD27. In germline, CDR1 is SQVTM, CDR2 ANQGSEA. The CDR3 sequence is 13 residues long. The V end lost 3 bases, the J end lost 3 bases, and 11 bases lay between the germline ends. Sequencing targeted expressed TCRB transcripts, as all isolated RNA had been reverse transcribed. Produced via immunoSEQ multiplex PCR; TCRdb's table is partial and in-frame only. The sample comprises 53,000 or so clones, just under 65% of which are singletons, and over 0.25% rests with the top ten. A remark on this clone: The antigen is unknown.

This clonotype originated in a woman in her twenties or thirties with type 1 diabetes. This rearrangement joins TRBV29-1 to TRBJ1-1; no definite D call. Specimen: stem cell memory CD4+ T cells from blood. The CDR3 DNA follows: TGCAGCGTTGAGGAGGGAATAGACACTGAAGCTTTCTTT. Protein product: CSVEEGIDTEAFF.